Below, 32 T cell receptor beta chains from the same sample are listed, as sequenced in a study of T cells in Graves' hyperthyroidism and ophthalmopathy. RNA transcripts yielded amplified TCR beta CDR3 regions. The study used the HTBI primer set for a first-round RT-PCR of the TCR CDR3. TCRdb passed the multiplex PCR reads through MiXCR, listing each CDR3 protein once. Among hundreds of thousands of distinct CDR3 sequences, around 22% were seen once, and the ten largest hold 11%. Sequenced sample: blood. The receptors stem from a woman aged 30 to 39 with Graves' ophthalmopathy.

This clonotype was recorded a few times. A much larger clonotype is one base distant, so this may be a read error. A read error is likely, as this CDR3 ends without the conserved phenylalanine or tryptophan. The CDR3 sequence is CASSLYRGVQETQYL. CDR3 bases: TGTGCCAGCAGTTTGTACAGGGGGGTTCAAGAGACCCAGTACCTC. The chain employs TRBV28 and TRBJ2-5; TRBD1 aligns across 8 bases. The CDR3 is made up of 15 amino acids. After removal of 3 bases from V and 2 bases from J, the junction contained 5 bases not matched to a gene. CDR1 is MDHEN and CDR2 is SYDVKM in the germline V gene.

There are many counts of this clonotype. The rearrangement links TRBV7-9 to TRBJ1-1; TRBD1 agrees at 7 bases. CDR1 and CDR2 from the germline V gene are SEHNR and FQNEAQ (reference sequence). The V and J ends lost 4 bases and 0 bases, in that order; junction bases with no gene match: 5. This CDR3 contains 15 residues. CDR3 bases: TGTGCCAGCAGCTCAAACAGGGGCATGAACACTGAAGCTTTCTTT. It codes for CASSSNRGMNTEAFF. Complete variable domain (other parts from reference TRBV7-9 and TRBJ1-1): DTGVSQNPRHKITKRGQNVTFRCDPISEHNRLYWYRQTLGQGPEFLTYFQNEAQLEKSRLLSDRFSAERPKGSFSTLEIQRTEQGDSAMYLCASSSNRGMNTEAFFGQGTRLTVV.

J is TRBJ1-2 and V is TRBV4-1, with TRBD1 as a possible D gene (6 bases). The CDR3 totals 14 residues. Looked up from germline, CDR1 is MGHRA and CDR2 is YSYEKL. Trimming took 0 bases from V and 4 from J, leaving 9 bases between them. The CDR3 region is CASSQDWGAYGYTF. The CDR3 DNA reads TGCGCCAGCAGCCAAGATTGGGGGGCCTATGGCTACACCTTC.

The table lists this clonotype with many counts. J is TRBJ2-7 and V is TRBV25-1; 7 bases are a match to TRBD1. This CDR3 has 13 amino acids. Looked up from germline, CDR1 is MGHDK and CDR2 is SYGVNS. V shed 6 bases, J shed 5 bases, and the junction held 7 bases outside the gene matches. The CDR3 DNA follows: TGTGCCAGCAGACACACAGGGGAACACGAGCAGTACTTC. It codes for CASRHTGEHEQYF.

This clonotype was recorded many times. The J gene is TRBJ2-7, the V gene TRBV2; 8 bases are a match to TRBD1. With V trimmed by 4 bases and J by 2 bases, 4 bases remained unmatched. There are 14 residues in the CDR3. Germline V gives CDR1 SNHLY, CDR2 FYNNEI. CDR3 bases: TGTGCCAGCAGTGCACAGGGGGTTACCTACGAGCAGTACTTC. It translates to CASSAQGVTYEQYF.

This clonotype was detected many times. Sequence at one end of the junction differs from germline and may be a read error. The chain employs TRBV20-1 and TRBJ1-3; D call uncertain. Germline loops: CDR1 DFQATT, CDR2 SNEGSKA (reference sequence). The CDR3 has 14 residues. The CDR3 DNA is TGCAGTGCCATCCCGGCGGAGGCTATAAACGCCATATATTTT. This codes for CSAIPAEAINAIYF.

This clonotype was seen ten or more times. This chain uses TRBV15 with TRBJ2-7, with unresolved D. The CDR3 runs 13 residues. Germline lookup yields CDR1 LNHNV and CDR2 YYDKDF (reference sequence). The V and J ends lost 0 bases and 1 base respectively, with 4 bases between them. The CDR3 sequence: CATSREVSYEQYF. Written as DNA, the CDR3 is TGTGCCACCAGCAGAGAAGTTTCCTACGAGCAGTACTTC.

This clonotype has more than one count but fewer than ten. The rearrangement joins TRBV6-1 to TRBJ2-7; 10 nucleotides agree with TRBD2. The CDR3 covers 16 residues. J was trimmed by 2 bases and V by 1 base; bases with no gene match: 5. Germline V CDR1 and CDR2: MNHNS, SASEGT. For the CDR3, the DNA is TGTGCCAGCAGTGAAGAAGGGGGGACTAGCGCCTACGAGCAGTACTTC. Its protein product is CASSEEGGTSAYEQYF.

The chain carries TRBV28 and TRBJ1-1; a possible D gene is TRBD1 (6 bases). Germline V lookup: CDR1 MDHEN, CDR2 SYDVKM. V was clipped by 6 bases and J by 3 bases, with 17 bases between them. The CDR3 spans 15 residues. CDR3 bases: TGTGCCAGCAGCGAGGGGGGGGCGCGGGACACTGAAGCTTTCTTT. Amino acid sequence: CASSEGGARDTEAFF.

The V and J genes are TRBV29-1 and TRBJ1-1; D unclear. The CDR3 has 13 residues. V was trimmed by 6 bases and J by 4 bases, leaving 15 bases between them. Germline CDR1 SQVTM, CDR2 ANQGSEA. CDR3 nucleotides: TGCAGCGTGATCCGGACGGTAGGCACTGAAGCTTTCTTT. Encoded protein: CSVIRTVGTEAFF.

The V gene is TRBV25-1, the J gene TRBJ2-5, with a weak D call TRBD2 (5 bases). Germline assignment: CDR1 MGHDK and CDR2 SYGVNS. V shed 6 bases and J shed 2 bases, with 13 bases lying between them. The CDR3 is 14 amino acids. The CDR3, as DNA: TGTGCCAGCAGCTGGACTGAAACACAAGAGACCCAGTACTTC. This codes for CASSWTETQETQYF.

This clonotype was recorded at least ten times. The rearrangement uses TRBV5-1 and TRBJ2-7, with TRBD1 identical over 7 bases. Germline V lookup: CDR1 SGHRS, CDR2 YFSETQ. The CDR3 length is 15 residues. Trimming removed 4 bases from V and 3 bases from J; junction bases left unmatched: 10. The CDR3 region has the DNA TGCGCCAGCAGCGTGGATTCGGGACAGATCTACGAGCAGTACTTC. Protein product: CASSVDSGQIYEQYF.

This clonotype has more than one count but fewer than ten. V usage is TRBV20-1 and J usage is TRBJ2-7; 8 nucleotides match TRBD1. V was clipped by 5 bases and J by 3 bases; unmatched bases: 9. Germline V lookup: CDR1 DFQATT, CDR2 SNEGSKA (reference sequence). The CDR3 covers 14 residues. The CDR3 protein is CSAGGQEGYYEQYF. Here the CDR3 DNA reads TGCAGTGCTGGGGGACAGGAGGGTTACTACGAGCAGTACTTC.

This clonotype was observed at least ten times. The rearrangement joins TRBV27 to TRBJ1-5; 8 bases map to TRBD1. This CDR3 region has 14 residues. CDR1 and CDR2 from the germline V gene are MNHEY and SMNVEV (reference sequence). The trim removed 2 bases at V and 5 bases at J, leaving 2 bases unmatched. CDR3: CASSLLTGDQPQHF. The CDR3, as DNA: TGTGCCAGCAGTTTACTGACAGGGGATCAGCCCCAGCATTTT.

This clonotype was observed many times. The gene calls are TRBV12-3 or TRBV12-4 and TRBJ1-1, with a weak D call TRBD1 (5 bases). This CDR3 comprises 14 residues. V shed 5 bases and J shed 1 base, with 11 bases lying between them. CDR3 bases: TGTGCCAGCAGTGTCGACAGCACGAACACTGAAGCTTTCTTT. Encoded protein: CASSVDSTNTEAFF.

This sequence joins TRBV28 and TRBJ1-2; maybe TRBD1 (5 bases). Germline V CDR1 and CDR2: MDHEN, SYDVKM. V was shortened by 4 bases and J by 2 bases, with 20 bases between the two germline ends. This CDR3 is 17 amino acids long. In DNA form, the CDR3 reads TGTGCCAGCAGTTCGGAGGCCGGTCAGGGCGCCAACTATGGCTACACCTTC. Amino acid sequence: CASSSEAGQGANYGYTF.

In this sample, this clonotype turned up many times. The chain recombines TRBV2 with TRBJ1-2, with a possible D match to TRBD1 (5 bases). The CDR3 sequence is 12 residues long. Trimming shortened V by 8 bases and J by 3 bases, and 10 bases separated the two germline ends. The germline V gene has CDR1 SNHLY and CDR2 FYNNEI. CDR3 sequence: CASYGADYGYTF. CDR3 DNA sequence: TGTGCCAGCTATGGGGCTGACTATGGCTACACCTTC.

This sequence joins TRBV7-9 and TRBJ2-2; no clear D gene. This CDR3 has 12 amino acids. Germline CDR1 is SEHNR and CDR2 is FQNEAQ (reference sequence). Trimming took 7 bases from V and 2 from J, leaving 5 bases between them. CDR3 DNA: TGTGCCAGCAACCAAAACACCGGGGAGCTGTTTTTT. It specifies CASNQNTGELFF. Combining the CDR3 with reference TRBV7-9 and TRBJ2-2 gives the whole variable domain DTGVSQNPRHKITKRGQNVTFRCDPISEHNRLYWYRQTLGQGPEFLTYFQNEAQLEKSRLLSDRFSAERPKGSFSTLEIQRTEQGDSAMYLCASNQNTGELFFGEGSRLTVL.

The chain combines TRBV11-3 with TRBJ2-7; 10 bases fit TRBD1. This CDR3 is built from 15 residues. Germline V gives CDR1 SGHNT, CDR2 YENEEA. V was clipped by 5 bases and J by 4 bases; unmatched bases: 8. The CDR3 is CASSNRDRGIYEQYF. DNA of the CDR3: TGTGCCAGCAGCAACCGGGACAGGGGAATATACGAGCAGTACTTC.

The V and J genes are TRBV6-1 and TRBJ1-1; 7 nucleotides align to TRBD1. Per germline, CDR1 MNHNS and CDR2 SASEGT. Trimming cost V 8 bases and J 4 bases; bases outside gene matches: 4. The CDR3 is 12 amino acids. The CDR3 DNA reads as TGTGCCAGCCAGACAGGGCGCACTGAAGCTTTCTTT. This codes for CASQTGRTEAFF.

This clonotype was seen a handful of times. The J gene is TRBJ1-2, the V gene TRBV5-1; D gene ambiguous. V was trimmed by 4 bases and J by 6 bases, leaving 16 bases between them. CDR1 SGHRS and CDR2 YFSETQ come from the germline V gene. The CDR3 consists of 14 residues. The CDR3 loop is CASSHLPGDHGYTF. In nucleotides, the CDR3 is TGCGCCAGCAGCCACCTTCCGGGTGATCATGGCTACACCTTC. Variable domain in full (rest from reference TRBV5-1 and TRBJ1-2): KAGVTQTPRYLIKTRGQQVTLSCSPISGHRSVSWYQQTPGQGLQFLFEYFSETQRNKGNFPGRFSGRQFSNSRSEMNVSTLELGDSALYLCASSHLPGDHGYTFGSGTRLTVV.

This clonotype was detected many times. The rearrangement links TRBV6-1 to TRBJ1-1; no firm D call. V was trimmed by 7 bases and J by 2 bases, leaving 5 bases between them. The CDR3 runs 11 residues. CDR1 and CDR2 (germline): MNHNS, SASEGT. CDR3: CASIDNTEAFF. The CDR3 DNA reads TGTGCCAGCATCGATAACACTGAAGCTTTCTTT.

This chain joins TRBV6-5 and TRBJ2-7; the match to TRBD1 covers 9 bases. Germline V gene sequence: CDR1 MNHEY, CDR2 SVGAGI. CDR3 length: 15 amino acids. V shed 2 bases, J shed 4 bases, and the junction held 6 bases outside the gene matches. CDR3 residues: CASSYHGGQGYEQYF. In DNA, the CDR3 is TGTGCCAGCAGTTACCACGGGGGACAGGGTTACGAGCAGTACTTC.

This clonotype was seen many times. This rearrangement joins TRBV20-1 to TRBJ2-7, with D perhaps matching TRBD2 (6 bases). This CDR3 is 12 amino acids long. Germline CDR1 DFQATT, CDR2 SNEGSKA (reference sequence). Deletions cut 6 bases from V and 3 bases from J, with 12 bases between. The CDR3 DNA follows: TGCAGTGCCGAAGGACTACACTACGAGCAGTACTTC. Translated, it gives CSAEGLHYEQYF.

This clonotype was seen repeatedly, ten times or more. Here the CDR3 DNA reads TGCAGTGCTAGCCCCGGCGAAGGGCACACTGAAGCTTTCTTT. This codes for CSASPGEGHTEAFF. The J gene is TRBJ1-1, the V gene TRBV20-1; no reliable D call. This CDR3 region has 14 residues. Trimming stripped 3 bases from V and 3 bases from J, with 14 bases between. From germline, CDR1 is DFQATT and CDR2 SNEGSKA (reference sequence).

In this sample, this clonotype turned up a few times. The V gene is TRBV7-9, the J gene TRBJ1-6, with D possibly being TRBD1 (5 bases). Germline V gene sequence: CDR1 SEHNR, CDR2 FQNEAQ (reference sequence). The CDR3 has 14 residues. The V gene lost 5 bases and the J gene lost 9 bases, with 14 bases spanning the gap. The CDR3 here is CASSPGGAASPLHF. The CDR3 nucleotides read TGTGCCAGCAGCCCCGGAGGGGCGGCTTCACCCCTCCACTTT.

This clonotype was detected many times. The CDR3 reads CASSDGQGWYAEAFF. The CDR3 DNA reads as TGTGCCAGCAGTGACGGACAGGGGTGGTACGCTGAAGCTTTCTTT. The chain is built from TRBV6-1 and TRBJ1-1; 9 bases fit TRBD1. The ends lost 3 bases at V and 6 bases at J; junction bases unmatched: 8. The V gene's germline CDR1 is MNHNS and CDR2 SASEGT. This CDR3 region has 15 residues.

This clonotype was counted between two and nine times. CDR3 loop: CASSTGRKNTEAFF. The CDR3 DNA sequence: TGCGCCAGCAGCACGGGACGGAAGAACACTGAAGCTTTCTTT. The chain uses TRBV5-1 and TRBJ1-1; possible D gene TRBD1, 5 bases. Trimming removed 4 bases at V and 1 base at J, with 11 bases between. Germline lookup yields CDR1 SGHRS and CDR2 YFSETQ. The CDR3 covers 14 residues.

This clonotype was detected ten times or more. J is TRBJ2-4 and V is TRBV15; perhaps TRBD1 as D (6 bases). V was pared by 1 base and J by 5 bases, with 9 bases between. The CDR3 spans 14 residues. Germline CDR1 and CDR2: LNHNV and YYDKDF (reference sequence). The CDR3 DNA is TGTGCCACCAGCAGAGCTGGGGGCGAAAACATTCAGTACTTC. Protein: CATSRAGGENIQYF.

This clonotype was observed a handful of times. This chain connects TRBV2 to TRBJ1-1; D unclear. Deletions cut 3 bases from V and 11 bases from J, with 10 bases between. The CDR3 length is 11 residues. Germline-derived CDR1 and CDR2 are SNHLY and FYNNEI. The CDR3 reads CASSDESLAFF. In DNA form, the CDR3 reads TGTGCCAGCAGTGATGAGTCCTTGGCTTTCTTT. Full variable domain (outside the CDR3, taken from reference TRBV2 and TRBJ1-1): EPEVTQTPSHQVTQMGQEVILRCVPISNHLYFYWYRQILGQKVEFLVSFYNNEISEKSEIFDDQFSVERPDGSNFTLKIRSTKLEDSAMYFCASSDESLAFFGQGTRLTVV.

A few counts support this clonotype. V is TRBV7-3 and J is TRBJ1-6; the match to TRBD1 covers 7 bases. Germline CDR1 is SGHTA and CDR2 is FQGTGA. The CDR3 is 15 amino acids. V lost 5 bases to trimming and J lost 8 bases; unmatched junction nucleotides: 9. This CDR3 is CASSPQPGQHSPLHF. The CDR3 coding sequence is TGTGCCAGCAGCCCCCAACCGGGACAGCATTCACCCCTCCACTTT.

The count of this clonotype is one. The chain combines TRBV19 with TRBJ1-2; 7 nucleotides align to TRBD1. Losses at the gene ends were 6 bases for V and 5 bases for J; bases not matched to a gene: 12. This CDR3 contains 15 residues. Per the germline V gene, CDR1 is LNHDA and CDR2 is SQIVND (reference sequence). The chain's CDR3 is CASSPDRVDFYGYTF. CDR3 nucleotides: TGTGCCAGTAGCCCCGACAGGGTGGATTTTTATGGCTACACCTTC.